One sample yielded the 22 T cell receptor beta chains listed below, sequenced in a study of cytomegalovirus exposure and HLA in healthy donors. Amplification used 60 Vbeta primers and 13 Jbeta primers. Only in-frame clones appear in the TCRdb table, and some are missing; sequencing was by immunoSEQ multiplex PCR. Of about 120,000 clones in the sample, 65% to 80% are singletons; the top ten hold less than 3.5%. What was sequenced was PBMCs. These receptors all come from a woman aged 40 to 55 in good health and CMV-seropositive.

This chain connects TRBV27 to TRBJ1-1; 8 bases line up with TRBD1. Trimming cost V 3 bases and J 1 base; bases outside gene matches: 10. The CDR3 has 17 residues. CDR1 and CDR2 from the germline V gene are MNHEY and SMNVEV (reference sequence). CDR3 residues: CASSFSRGRGQNTEAFF. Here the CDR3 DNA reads TGTGCCAGCAGTTTCTCCAGGGGGCGCGGACAGAACACTGAAGCTTTCTTT.

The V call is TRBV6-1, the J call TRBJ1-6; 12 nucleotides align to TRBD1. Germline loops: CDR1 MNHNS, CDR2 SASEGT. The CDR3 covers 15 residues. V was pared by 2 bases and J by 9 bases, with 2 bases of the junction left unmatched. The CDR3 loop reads CASSERGQGASPLHF. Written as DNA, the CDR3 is TGTGCCAGCAGTGAACGGGGACAGGGGGCTTCACCCCTCCACTTT.

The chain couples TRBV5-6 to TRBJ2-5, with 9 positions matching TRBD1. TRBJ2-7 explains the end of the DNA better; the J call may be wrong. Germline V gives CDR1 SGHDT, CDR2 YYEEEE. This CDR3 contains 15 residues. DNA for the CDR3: TGTGCCAGCAGCTTGGAGGGGACAGGGTACTACGAGCAGTACTTC. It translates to CASSLEGTGYYEQYF.

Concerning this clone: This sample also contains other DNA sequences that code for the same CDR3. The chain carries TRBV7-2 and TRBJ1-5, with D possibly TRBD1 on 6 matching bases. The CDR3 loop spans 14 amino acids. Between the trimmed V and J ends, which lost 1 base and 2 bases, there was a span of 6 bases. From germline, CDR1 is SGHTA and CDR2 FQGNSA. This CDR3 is CASSLDRGNQPQHF. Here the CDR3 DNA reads TGTGCCAGCAGCTTAGACAGGGGCAATCAGCCCCAGCATTTT.

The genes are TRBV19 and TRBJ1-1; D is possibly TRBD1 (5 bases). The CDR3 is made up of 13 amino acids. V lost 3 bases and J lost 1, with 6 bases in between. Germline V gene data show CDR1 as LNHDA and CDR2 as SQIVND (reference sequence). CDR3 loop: CASSIQGNTEAFF. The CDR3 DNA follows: TGTGCCAGTAGTATCCAGGGGAACACTGAAGCTTTCTTT.

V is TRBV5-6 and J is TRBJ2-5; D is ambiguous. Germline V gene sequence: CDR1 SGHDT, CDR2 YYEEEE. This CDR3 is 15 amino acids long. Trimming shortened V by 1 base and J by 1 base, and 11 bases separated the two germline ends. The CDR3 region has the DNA TGTGCCAGCAGCTTGCTTCAGCCGGGCCAAGAGACCCAGTACTTC. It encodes CASSLLQPGQETQYF. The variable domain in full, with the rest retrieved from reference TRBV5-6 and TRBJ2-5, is DAGVTQSPTHLIKTRGQQVTLRCSPKSGHDTVSWYQQALGQGPQFIFQYYEEEERQRGNFPDRFSGHQFPNYSSELNVNALLLGDSALYLCASSLLQPGQETQYFGPGTRLLVL.

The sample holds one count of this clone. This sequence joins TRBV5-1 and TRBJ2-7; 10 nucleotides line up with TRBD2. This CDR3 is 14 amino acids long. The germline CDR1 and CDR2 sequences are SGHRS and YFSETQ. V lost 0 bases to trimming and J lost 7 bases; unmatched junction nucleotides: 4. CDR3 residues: CASSLVSGGSEQYF. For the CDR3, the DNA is TGCGCCAGCAGCTTGGTTAGCGGGGGGAGTGAGCAGTACTTC.

CDR3: CASSSLAGGYNEQFF. CDR3 nucleotide sequence: TGTGCCAGCAGCTCTCTAGCGGGAGGCTACAATGAGCAGTTCTTC. The genes are TRBV11-3 and TRBJ2-1, with TRBD2 identical over 11 bases. J lost 3 bases, V lost 4 bases, and 2 bases had no gene match. Germline CDR1 reads SGHNT; CDR2 reads YENEEA. The CDR3 contains 15 residues.

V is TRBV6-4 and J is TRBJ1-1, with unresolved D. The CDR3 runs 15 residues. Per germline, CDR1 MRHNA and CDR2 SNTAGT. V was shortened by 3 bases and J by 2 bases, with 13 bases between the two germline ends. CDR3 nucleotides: TGTGCCAGCAGTGAGTTCGTCGGAGCAAACACTGAAGCTTTCTTT. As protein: CASSEFVGANTEAFF.

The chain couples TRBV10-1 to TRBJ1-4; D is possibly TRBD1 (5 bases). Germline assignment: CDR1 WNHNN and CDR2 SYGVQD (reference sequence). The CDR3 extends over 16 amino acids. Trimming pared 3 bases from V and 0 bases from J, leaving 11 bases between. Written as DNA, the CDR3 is TGCGCCAGCAGTGATTGTAGGGGCGCAACTAATGAAAAACTGTTTTTT. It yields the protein CASSDCRGATNEKLFF.

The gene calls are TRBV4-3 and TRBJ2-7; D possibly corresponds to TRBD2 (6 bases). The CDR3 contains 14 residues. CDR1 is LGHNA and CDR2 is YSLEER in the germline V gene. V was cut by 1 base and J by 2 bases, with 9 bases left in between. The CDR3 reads CASSQAGGAYEQYF. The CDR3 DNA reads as TGCGCCAGCAGCCAAGCGGGCGGGGCCTACGAGCAGTACTTC.

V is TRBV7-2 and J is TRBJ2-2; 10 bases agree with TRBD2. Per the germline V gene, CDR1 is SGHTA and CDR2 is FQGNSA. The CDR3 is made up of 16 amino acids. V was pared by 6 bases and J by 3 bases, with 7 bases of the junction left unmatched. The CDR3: CASRDSGGGYTGELFF. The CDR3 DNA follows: TGTGCCAGCAGGGACAGCGGGGGGGGGTACACCGGGGAGCTGTTTTTT.

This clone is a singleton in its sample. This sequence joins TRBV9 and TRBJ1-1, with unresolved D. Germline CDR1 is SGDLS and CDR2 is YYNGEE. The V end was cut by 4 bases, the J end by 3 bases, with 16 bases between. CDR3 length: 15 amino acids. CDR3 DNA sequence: TGTGCCAGCAGCCCTTACCCACGGCGGGACACTGAAGCTTTCTTT. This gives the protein CASSPYPRRDTEAFF.

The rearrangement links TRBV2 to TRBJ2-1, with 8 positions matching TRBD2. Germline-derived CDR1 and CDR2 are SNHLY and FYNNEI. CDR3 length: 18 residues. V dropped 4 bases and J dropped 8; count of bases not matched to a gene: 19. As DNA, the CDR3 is TGTGCCAGCAGTGTCAACTCGCCGGGACTAGTGGGTCTACATGAGCAGTTCTTC. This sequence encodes CASSVNSPGLVGLHEQFF.

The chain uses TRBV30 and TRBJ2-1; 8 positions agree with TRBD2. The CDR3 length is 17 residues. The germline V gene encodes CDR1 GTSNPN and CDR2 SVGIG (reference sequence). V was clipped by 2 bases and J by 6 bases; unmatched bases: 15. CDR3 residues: CAWSSLAWTGGPNEQFF. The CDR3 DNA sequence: TGTGCCTGGAGTAGCTTAGCGTGGACGGGAGGGCCCAATGAGCAGTTCTTC.

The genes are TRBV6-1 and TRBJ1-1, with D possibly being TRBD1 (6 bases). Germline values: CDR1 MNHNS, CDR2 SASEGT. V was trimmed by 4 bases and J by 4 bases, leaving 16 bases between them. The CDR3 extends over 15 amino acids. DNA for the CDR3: TGTGCCAGCAGTGCCATCAGGGGAGTTACCACTGAAGCTTTCTTT. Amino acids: CASSAIRGVTTEAFF.

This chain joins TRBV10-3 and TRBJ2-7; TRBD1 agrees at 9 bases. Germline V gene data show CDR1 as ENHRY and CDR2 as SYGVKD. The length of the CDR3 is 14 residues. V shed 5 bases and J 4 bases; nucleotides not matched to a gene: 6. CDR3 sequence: CAISRTGEGYEQYF. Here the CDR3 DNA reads TGTGCCATCAGTAGGACAGGGGAAGGGTACGAGCAGTACTTC.

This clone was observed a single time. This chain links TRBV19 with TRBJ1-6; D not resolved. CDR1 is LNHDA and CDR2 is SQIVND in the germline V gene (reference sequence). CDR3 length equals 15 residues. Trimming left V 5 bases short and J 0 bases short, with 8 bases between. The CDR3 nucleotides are TGTGCCAGTAGTGTACAGAGCTCCTATAATTCACCCCTCCACTTT. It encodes CASSVQSSYNSPLHF.

CDR3 sequence reads: CASLMTWGVNTEAFF. The CDR3 DNA reads TGTGCCAGCCTCATGACGTGGGGGGTGAACACTGAAGCTTTCTTT. The chain combines TRBV6-5 with TRBJ1-1; D might be TRBD1 (5 bases). The germline gives CDR1 MNHEY, CDR2 SVGAGI. The CDR3 consists of 15 residues. Trimming left V 8 bases short and J 0 bases short, with 16 bases between.

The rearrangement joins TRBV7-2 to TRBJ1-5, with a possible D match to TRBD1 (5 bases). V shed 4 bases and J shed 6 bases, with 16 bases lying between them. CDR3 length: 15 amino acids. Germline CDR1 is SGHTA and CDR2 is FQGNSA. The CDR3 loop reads CASSYQWGRGQPQHF. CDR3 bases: TGTGCCAGCAGCTACCAATGGGGCCGCGGTCAGCCCCAGCATTTT.

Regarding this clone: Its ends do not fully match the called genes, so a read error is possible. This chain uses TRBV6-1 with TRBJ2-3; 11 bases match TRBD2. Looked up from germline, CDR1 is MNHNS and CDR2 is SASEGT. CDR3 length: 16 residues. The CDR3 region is CASSEALAGGTDMQYF. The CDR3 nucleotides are TGTGCCAGCAGTGAAGCTCTAGCGGGAGGCACAGATATGCAGTATTTT.

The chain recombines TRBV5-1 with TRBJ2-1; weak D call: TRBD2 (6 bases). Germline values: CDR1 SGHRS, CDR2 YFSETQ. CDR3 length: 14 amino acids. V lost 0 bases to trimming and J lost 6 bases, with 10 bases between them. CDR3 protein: CASSLAVAVNEQFF. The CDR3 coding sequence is TGCGCCAGCAGCTTGGCGGTAGCGGTCAATGAGCAGTTCTTC.